This T cell receptor (beta chain) was sequenced in a study of T cell responses to AZD1222 COVID-19 vaccine. About the study: It was second doses at about 4 or about 12 weeks that were pooled.

Method: immunoSEQ multiplex PCR; TCRdb's copy keeps in-frame clones and lacks some. The sample contains about 100,000 clones, 85% to 90% of which appear only once. This material consisted of peripheral blood, taken on day 0 of AZD1222 vaccination. This TCR derives from an adult in good health.

The chain's CDR3 is CASSPQGASTGELFF. CDR3 sequence (DNA): TGTGCCAGCAGTCCACAGGGGGCGAGCACCGGGGAGCTGTTTTTT. The chain recombines TRBV9 with TRBJ2-2, with 9 bases fitting TRBD1. The CDR3 contains 15 residues. Germline V gives CDR1 SGDLS, CDR2 YYNGEE. Germline trimming cut 5 bases from V and 4 bases from J; bases unmatched to any gene: 6.